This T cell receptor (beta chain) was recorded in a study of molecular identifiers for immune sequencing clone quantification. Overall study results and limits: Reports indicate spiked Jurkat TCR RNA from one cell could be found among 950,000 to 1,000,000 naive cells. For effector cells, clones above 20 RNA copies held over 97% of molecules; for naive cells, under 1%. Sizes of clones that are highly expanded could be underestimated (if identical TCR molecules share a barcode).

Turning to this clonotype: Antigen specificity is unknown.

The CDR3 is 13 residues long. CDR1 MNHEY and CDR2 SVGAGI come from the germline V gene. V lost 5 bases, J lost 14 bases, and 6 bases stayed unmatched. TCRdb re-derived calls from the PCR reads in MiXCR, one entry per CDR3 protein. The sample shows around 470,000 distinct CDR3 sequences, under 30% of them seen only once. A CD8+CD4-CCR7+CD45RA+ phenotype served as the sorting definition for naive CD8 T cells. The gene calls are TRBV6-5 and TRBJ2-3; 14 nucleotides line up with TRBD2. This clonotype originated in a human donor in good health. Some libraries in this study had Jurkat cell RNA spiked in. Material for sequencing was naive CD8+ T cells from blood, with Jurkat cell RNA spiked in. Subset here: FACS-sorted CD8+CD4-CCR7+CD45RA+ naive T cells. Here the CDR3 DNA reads TGTGCCAGCAGTCTGGGACTAGCGGGAGCACGGTATTTT. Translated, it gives CASSLGLAGARYF.